This T cell receptor beta chain is drawn from a study of PD-1 blockade in mismatch repair-deficient tumors. The protocol was immunoSEQ multiplex PCR, while the TCRdb copy is restricted to in-frame clones and leaves out a portion. The table records some 120,000 clones, about 86% of them present only once. The CDR3 contains 14 residues. Germline V gives CDR1 MNHEY, CDR2 SVGAGI. The V end was cut by 4 bases, the J end by 4 bases, with 11 bases between. This receptor was obtained from an adult with mismatch repair-deficient cancer. The sample was peripheral blood, taken 44 weeks after starting pembrolizumab. The chain combines TRBV6-5 with TRBJ2-1; possible D gene TRBD2, 5 bases. CDR3 DNA: TGTGCCAGCAGTTTCTCAGGAGGTTACAATGAGCAGTTCTTC. Amino acids: CASSFSGGYNEQFF.